The clone carrying this TCR beta chain was seen once. CDR3 length: 15 amino acids. CDR1 is LGHDT and CDR2 is YNNKEL in the germline V gene (reference sequence). The V gene end was trimmed by 10 bases and the J gene end by 1 base; junction bases not matched to a gene: 5. These data come from a study of blood T cell repertoires in COVID-19. The overall study: From the United States, Italy and Spain came samples of acute and convalescent COVID-19. In each case, the material was cDNA or gDNA derived from T cells, B-cell-depleted T cells, or PBMCs.

Per the original data handling: Using reference gene primer amplification, nucleated cell counts were estimated. The table came from immunoSEQ multiplex PCR; TCRdb's copy has only in-frame clones and leaves some out. D and trimming come from the DNA, and the V and J calls and clone size come from that table. There are tens of thousands of clones in the sample; around 83% occur only once, and 25% lies in the top ten. The sequence was obtained from an older man with active COVID-19. Sequencing used peripheral blood. The V and J genes are TRBV3-1 (or the pseudogene TRBV3-2) and TRBJ2-5, with 14 bases matching TRBD2. The CDR3: CATGLAGGPQETQYF. The DNA of the CDR3 is TGTGCCACCGGACTAGCGGGGGGCCCCCAAGAGACCCAGTACTTC.